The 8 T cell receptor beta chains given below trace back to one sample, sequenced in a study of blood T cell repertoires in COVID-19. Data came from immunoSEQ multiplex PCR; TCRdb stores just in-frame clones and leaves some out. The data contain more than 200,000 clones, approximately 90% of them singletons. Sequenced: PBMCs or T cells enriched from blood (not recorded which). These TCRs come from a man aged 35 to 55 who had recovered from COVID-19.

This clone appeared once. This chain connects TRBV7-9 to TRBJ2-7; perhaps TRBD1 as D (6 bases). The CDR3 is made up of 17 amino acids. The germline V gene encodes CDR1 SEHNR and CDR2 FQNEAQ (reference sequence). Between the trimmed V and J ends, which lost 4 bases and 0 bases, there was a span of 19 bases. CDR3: CASSSGYTGIRSYEQYF. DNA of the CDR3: TGTGCCAGCAGCTCCGGTTATACAGGGATTCGCTCCTACGAGCAGTACTTC.

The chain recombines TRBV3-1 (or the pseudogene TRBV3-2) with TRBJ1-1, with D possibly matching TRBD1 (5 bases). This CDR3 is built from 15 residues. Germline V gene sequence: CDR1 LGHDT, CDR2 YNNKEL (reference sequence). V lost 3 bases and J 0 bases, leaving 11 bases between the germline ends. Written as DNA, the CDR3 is TGTGCCAGCAGCCATCGGGGACTACTGAACACTGAAGCTTTCTTT. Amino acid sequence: CASSHRGLLNTEAFF.

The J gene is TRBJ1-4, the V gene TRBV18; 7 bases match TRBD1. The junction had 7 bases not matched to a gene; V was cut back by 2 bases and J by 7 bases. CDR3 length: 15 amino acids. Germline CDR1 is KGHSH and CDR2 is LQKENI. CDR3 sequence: CASSPTQGVAEKLFF. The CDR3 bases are TGTGCCAGCTCACCAACGCAGGGGGTGGCTGAAAAACTGTTTTTT.

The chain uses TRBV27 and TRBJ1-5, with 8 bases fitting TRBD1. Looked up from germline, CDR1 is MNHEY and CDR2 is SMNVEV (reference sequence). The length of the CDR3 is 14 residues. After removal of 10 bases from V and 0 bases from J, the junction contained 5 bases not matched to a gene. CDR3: CATRTGNSNQPQHF. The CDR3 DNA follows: TGTGCCACCAGGACAGGGAATAGCAATCAGCCCCAGCATTTT.

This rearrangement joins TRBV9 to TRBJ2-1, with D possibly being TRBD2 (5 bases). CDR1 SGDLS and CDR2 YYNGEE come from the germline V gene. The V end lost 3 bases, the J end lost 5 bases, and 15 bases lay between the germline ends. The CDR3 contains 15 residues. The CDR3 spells CASSEKTTGDNEQFF. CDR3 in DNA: TGTGCCAGCAGCGAAAAGACCACCGGGGACAATGAGCAGTTCTTC. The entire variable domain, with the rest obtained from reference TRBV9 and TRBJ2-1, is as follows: DSGVTQTPKHLITATGQRVTLRCSPRSGDLSVYWYQQSLDQGLQFLIQYYNGEERAKGNILERFSAQQFPDLHSELNLSSLELGDSALYFCASSEKTTGDNEQFFGPGTRLTVL.

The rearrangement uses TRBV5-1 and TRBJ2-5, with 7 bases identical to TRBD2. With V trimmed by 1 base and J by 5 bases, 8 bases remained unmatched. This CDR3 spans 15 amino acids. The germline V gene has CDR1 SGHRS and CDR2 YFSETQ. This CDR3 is CASSLMFSGAETQYF. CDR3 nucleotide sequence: TGCGCCAGCAGCTTGATGTTCAGCGGGGCGGAGACCCAGTACTTC.

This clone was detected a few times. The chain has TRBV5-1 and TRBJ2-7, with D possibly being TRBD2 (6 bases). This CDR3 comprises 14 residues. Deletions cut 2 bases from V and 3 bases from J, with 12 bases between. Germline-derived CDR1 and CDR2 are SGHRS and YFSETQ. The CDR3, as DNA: TGCGCCAGCAGCTTTTCGGCCGGGAGCTACGAGCAGTACTTC. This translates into CASSFSAGSYEQYF.

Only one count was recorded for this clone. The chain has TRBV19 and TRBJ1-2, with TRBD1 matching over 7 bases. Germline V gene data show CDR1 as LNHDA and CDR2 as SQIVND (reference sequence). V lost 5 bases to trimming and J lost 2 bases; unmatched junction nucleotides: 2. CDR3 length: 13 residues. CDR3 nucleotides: TGTGCCAGTAGTGGGACAGACAACTATGGCTACACCTTC. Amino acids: CASSGTDNYGYTF.